This T cell receptor (delta chain) was sequenced in a study of gamma-delta T cells after stem cell transplantation. This clone was detected only a few times. There are 22 residues in the CDR3. Germline trimming cut 4 bases from V and 0 bases from J; bases unmatched to any gene: 20. Germline CDR1 reads GEAIGNYY; CDR2 reads EKD. TCRdb called clones anew from the RT-PCR reads with CATT. This sample carries around 6,500 delta-chain clones, nearly 25% of them seen once, and the ten largest clones take 15% to 20%. The specimen was gamma-delta T cells. V and J are TRDV2 and TRDJ3; TRDD3 matches at 7 bases. This clonotype was sampled from a human donor. It is not recorded whose cells these are; they may come from a transplant donor. The CDR3 sequence is CACEPVLGEKSGGSWDTRQMFF. CDR3 coding DNA: TGTGCCTGTGAACCGGTATTGGGGGAGAAGTCCGGCGGCTCCTGGGACACCCGACAGATGTTTTTC.